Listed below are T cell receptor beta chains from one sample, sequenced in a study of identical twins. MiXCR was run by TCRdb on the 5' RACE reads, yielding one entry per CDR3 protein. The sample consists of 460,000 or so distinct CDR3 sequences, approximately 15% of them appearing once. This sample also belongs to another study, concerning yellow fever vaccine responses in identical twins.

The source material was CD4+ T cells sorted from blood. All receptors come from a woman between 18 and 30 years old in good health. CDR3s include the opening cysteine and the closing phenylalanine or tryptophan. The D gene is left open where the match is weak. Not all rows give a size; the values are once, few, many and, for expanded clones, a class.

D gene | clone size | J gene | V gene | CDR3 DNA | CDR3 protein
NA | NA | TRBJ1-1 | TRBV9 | TGTGCCAGCAGCGTAGACAGCGGGGCTGAAGCTTTCTTT | CASSVDSGAEAFF
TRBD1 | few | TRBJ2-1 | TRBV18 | TGTGCCAGCTCCCCAGGACAGGGGGACCACAATGAGCAGTTCTTC | CASSPGQGDHNEQFF
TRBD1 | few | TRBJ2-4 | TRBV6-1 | TGTGCCAGCAGGGCAGGGGGCGCACCCAAAAACATTCAGTACTTC | CASRAGGAPKNIQYF
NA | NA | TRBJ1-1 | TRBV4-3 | TGCGCCAGCAGCCAAGATTATCTAGGAGCGGTTTTCTTT | CASSQDYLGAVFF
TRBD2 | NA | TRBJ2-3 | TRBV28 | TGTGCCAGCAGTTTATCAGGGTTAGCGGGAGGGTACACAGATACGCAGTATTTT | CASSLSGLAGGYTDTQYF
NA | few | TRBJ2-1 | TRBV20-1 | TGCAGTGCTAGAGTAGTTGGCGGAAGCTCCTACAATGAGCAGTTCTTC | CSARVVGGSSYNEQFF
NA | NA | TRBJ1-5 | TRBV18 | TGTGCCAGCTGCCTCGGGGATAGCAATCAGCCCCAGCATTTT | CASCLGDSNQPQHF
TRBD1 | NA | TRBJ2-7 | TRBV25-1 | TGTGCCAGCAGTGGAGGGACAGGCGAGCAGTACTTC | CASSGGTGEQYF
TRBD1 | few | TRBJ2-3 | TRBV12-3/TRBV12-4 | TGTGCCAGCTATCGGGACAGGGGGATATCGGATACGCAGTATTTT | CASYRDRGISDTQYF
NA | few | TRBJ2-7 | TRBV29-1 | TGCAGCGTTGGGGCAGAATACGAGCAGTACTTC | CSVGAEYEQYF
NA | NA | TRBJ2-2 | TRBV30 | TGTGCCTGGAGTGTAGGGTTGGCCGGGGAGCTGTTTTTT | CAWSVGLAGELFF
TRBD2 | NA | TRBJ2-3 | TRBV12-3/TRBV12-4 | TGTGCCAGCAGGACGACTAGCGGGGGTGCTACGCAGTATTTT | CASRTTSGGATQYF
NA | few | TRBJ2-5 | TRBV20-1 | TGCAGTGCCAGACTGCGGGCAGAGACCCAGTACTTC | CSARLRAETQYF
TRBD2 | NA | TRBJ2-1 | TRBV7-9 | TGTGCCAGCAGCCTAGGGACTAGCACCAATGAGCAGTTCTTC | CASSLGTSTNEQFF
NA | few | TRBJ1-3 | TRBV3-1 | TGTGCCAGCAGCCAATTACGGGGTGCTGGAAACACCATATATTTT | CASSQLRGAGNTIYF
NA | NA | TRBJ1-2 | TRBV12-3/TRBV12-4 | TGTGCCAGCAGCCTTCGCTATGGCTACACCTTC | CASSLRYGYTF
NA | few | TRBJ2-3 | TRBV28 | TGTGCCAGCAGTTTCATCGTAGATACGCAGTATTTT | CASSFIVDTQYF
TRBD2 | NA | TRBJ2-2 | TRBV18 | TGTGCCAGCCGGGGGGGCGCAGAGAACACCGGGGAGCTGTTTTTT | CASRGGAENTGELFF
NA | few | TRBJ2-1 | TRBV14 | TGTGCCAGCAGCCAACAAAAGGGACTCAGGACCGAGCTCTTCTACAATGAGCAGTTCTTC | CASSQQKGLRTELFYNEQFF
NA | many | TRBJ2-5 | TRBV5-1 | TGCGCCAGCAGCCCGAAAGGGGAGACCCAGTACTTC | CASSPKGETQYF
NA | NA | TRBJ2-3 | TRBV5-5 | TGTGCCAGCAGCTTGGCCTGGGGGGGGCTTAGCACAGATACGCAGTATTTT | CASSLAWGGLSTDTQYF
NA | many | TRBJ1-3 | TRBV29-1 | TGCAGCGTTGGAGGGAGCTCTGGAAACACCATATATTTT | CSVGGSSGNTIYF
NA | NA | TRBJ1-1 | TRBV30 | TGTGCCTGGAGTGTACAGCGGGGAATGACTTTCTTT | CAWSVQRGMTFF
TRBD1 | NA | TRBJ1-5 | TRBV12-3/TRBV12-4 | TGTGCCAGCAGTCAGGACAGGGAGGACCAGCCCCAGCATTTT | CASSQDREDQPQHF
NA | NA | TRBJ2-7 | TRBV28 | TGTGCCAGCAGTTCCCGCATCCCCTACGAGCAGTACTTC | CASSSRIPYEQYF
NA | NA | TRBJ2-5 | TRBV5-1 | TGCGCCAGCAGCACCCCCTCCAGGGGTAGGGAGACCCAGTACTTC | CASSTPSRGRETQYF
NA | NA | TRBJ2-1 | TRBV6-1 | TGTGCCAGCAGTCCCTTTTATTTGGGGCAATCAACCCGCCATGAGCAGTTCTTC | CASSPFYLGQSTRHEQFF
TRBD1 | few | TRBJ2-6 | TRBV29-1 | TGCAGCGTTGAAGTTTGGGACAGAATCTCCTCTGGGGCCAACGTCCTGACTTTC | CSVEVWDRISSGANVLTF
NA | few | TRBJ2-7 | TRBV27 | TGTGCCACCAAGACTCCAACCTCCTACGAGCAGTACTTC | CATKTPTSYEQYF
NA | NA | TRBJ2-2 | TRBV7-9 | TGTGCCAGCAGCTTAGCGCAGGGGCGGGTGAACACCGGGGAGCTGTTTTTT | CASSLAQGRVNTGELFF
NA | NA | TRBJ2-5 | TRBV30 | TGTGCCTGGAGTGTACTCTCGGTTGGTAGGGAGACCCAGTACTTC | CAWSVLSVGRETQYF
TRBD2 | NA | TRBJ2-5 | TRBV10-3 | TGTGCCATCAGTGATAGGATTAGCGGGGGGAAAGAGACCCAGTACTTC | CAISDRISGGKETQYF
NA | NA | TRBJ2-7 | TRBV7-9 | TGTGCCAGCAGCCCCCTCGGGGGATACGAGCAGTACTTC | CASSPLGGYEQYF
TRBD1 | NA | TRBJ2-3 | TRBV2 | TGTGCCAGCAGTGAAGATGGCAGGGGGACGCAGTATTTT | CASSEDGRGTQYF
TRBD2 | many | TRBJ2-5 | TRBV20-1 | TGCAGTGCTAGAAGCGGGAGTGAGACCCAGTACTTC | CSARSGSETQYF
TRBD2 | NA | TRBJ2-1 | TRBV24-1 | TGTGCCACCAGTGACTCACTAGCGGGGGGGGACTACAATGAGCAGTTCTTC | CATSDSLAGGDYNEQFF
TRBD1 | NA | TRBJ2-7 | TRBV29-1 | TGCAGCGTCGTCCCCGGACAGGGGGCCTACGAGCAGTACTTC | CSVVPGQGAYEQYF
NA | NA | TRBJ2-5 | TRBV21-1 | TGTGCCAGCAGCCCCTGGGGACAGGGGGACGAGACCCAGTACTTC | CASSPWGQGDETQYF
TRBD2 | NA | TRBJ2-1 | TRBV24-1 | TGTGCCACCAGTGGACTAGCGGGACGGGGCGAGCAGTTCTTC | CATSGLAGRGEQFF
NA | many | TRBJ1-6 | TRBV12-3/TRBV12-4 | TGTGCCAGCACCAGGAGTGGGGGGAATTCACCCCTCCACTTT | CASTRSGGNSPLHF
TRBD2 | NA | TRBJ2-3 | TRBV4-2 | TGTGCCAGCAGCCAAGCTAGCGGGAACCCCACAGATACGCAGTATTTT | CASSQASGNPTDTQYF
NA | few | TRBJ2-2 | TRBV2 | TGTGCCAGCACTGGGACCCGAAACACCGGGGAGCTGTTTTTT | CASTGTRNTGELFF
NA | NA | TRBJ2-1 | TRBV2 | TGTGCCAGCGGGGGCTTGGGAGGGAGTCCAGTTGGTGAGCAGTTCTTC | CASGGLGGSPVGEQFF
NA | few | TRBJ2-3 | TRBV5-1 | TGCGCCAGCTACGTGGCGGGCACGGGAGATACGCAGTATTTT | CASYVAGTGDTQYF
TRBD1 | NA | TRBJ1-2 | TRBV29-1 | TGCAGCGCCGGGACAGGGCAACCCACCTTC | CSAGTGQPTF
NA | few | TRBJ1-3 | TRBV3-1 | TGTGCCAGCAGCCAAACGACCAAGGGAAACACCATATATTTT | CASSQTTKGNTIYF
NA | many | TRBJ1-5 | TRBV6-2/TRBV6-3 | TGTGCCAGCAGTTACTCCCGTGGCAATCAGCCCCAGCATTTT | CASSYSRGNQPQHF